This T cell receptor (beta chain) came from a study of blood T cell repertoires in COVID-19. Overall study context: The United States, Italy and Spain supplied acute and convalescent COVID-19 samples. Sources were T cells, B-cell-depleted T cells, or PBMCs; the material itself was cDNA or gDNA.

Study processing details: It was from reference gene primer amplification that nucleated cell counts were estimated. Data came from immunoSEQ multiplex PCR; TCRdb stores just in-frame clones and leaves some out. That table supplies the V and J calls and clone size; D and trimming were determined from the DNA. The sample yields about 240,000 clones, roughly 86% seen once. Trimming took off 2 bases at V and 4 bases at J, with 6 bases between the two ends. The CDR3 runs to 13 residues. The receptor comes from a man older than 75 with acute or convalescent COVID-19. Sequenced: peripheral blood. The V and J genes are TRBV12-3 or TRBV12-4 and TRBJ2-1; no clear D. For the CDR3, the DNA is TGTGCCAGCAGTTTAATCGGGTACAATGAGCAGTTCTTC. Amino acids: CASSLIGYNEQFF.